This TCR beta chain was captured in a study of patients and donors after allogeneic stem cell transplantation. CDR3 length equals 13 residues. Germline V gene data show CDR1 as SGHRS and CDR2 as YFSETQ. The V and J ends lost 1 base and 10 bases, in that order; junction bases with no gene match: 3. This clonotype was picked up a small number of times. TCRdb reprocessed the RT-PCR reads via MiXCR and lists one record per CDR3 protein. The sample includes about 960,000 distinct CDR3 sequences, about a sixth of them seen just once. The chain has TRBV5-1 and TRBJ2-1, with TRBD2 matching 9 bases. The TCR was taken from a human donor who was either an allogeneic HSCT recipient or a stem cell or donor lymphocyte infusion donor (not recorded which). It is not recorded whose cells these are; they may come from a transplant donor. Sequenced: blood, either unsorted or a sorted T cell fraction (not recorded which). DNA of the CDR3: TGCGCCAGCAGCTTGAATCTAGCGGGAGAGCAGTTCTTC. It yields the protein CASSLNLAGEQFF.